A selection of T cell receptor beta chains follows, all from one sample in a study of CD8 T cells in Susac syndrome. TCRdb processed the immunoSEQ multiplex PCR reads anew with MiXCR; each CDR3 protein has one entry. In the table there are 250,000 to 300,000 distinct CDR3 sequences, about 88% of which are singletons. Sequencing used CD8+ T cells from PBMCs. These receptors were obtained from a human donor with multiple sclerosis. Each CDR3 is given with its conserved first and last residue. A D gene is named only where the DNA matches it firmly. Size is stated for part of the rows, as once, few or many counts, or as a class when the clone is expanded.

cdr3_aa: CASSLVGGEETQYF
cdr3_nt: TGCGCCAGCAGCTTGGTAGGGGGCGAAGAGACCCAGTACTTC
d_call: TRBD1
j_call: TRBJ2-5
clone_size: few
v_call: TRBV5-1

cdr3_aa: CANRDRAIAWAYEQYF
cdr3_nt: TGTGCCAATAGGGACAGGGCGATCGCTTGGGCCTACGAGCAGTACTTC
d_call: TRBD1
j_call: TRBJ2-7
clone_size: NA
v_call: TRBV10-3

cdr3_aa: CASSKISREQYF
cdr3_nt: TGTGCCAGCAGTAAGATAAGTAGGGAGCAGTACTTC
d_call: NA
j_call: TRBJ2-7
clone_size: few
v_call: TRBV7-9

cdr3_aa: CASSLGPLTDTQYF
cdr3_nt: TGTGCCAGCAGCTTAGGCCCCTTGACAGATACGCAGTATTTT
d_call: NA
j_call: TRBJ2-3
clone_size: NA
v_call: TRBV11-2

cdr3_aa: CSAQPPGAGGEQYF
cdr3_nt: TGCAGTGCCCAGCCCCCGGGAGCCGGAGGGGAGCAGTACTTC
d_call: NA
j_call: TRBJ2-7
clone_size: NA
v_call: TRBV20-1

cdr3_aa: CASSPSEAATYEQYF
cdr3_nt: TGTGCCAGCAGCCCATCGGAGGCAGCGACCTACGAGCAGTACTTC
d_call: NA
j_call: TRBJ2-7
clone_size: once
v_call: TRBV11-2

cdr3_aa: CASSSYAEETQYF
cdr3_nt: TGTGCCAGCAGCTCTTACGCTGAAGAGACCCAGTACTTC
d_call: NA
j_call: TRBJ2-5
clone_size: NA
v_call: TRBV7-9

cdr3_aa: CASSQEAVIPYGYTF
cdr3_nt: TGTGCCAGCAGCCAAGAAGCGGTAATTCCATATGGCTACACCTTC
d_call: NA
j_call: TRBJ1-2
clone_size: NA
v_call: TRBV3-1

cdr3_aa: CAINEQFF
cdr3_nt: TGTGCCATCAATGAGCAGTTCTTC
d_call: NA
j_call: TRBJ2-1
clone_size: NA
v_call: TRBV7-9

cdr3_aa: CAWTGGEYGNQPQHF
cdr3_nt: TGTGCCTGGACAGGGGGCGAGTATGGCAATCAGCCCCAGCATTTT
d_call: TRBD1
j_call: TRBJ1-5
clone_size: NA
v_call: TRBV30

cdr3_aa: CATGAGFTGELFF
cdr3_nt: TGTGCCACCGGGGCAGGGTTCACCGGGGAGCTGTTTTTT
d_call: NA
j_call: TRBJ2-2
clone_size: NA
v_call: TRBV24-1

cdr3_aa: CASSHWVGPYEQYF
cdr3_nt: TGTGCCAGCAGCCACTGGGTTGGACCCTACGAGCAGTACTTC
d_call: NA
j_call: TRBJ2-7
clone_size: NA
v_call: TRBV5-6

cdr3_aa: CASSLYTGRSQETQYF
cdr3_nt: TGTGCCAGCAGCCTCTACACTGGACGCAGCCAAGAGACCCAGTACTTC
d_call: NA
j_call: TRBJ2-5
clone_size: NA
v_call: TRBV14

cdr3_aa: CSASQSRGPYTEAFF
cdr3_nt: TGCAGTGCTAGCCAGTCCAGGGGGCCCTACACTGAAGCTTTCTTT
d_call: TRBD1
j_call: TRBJ1-1
clone_size: NA
v_call: TRBV20-1

cdr3_aa: CASSLATSSGEAFF
cdr3_nt: TGTGCCAGCAGCTTGGCAACAAGTTCAGGTGAAGCTTTCTTT
d_call: NA
j_call: TRBJ1-1
clone_size: NA
v_call: TRBV5-4

cdr3_aa: CASSVAGATEAFF
cdr3_nt: TGTGCCAGCAGCGTAGCAGGGGCCACTGAAGCTTTCTTT
d_call: NA
j_call: TRBJ1-1
clone_size: NA
v_call: TRBV9

cdr3_aa: CASSQSLTNEQFF
cdr3_nt: TGCGCCAGCAGCCAATCCCTCACCAATGAGCAGTTCTTC
d_call: NA
j_call: TRBJ2-1
clone_size: NA
v_call: TRBV4-3

cdr3_aa: CASSPLTGFNEQFF
cdr3_nt: TGTGCCAGCAGCCCCTTGACAGGTTTCAATGAGCAGTTCTTC
d_call: NA
j_call: TRBJ2-1
clone_size: NA
v_call: TRBV9

cdr3_aa: CSADKWASGGANEQYF
cdr3_nt: TGCAGTGCCGACAAATGGGCCAGCGGGGGGGCTAACGAGCAGTACTTC
d_call: TRBD2
j_call: TRBJ2-7
clone_size: NA
v_call: TRBV20-1

cdr3_aa: CASSSYDSNYEQYF
cdr3_nt: TGTGCCAGCAGTTCCTACGACAGCAACTACGAGCAGTACTTC
d_call: NA
j_call: TRBJ2-7
clone_size: NA
v_call: TRBV27

cdr3_aa: CASSARPVAGGPGYEQYF
cdr3_nt: TGTGCCAGCAGCGCCCGCCCAGTAGCGGGAGGGCCGGGGTACGAGCAGTACTTC
d_call: NA
j_call: TRBJ2-7
clone_size: once
v_call: TRBV21-1

cdr3_aa: CASSCPVYPVQNQETQYF
cdr3_nt: TGTGCCAGCAGCTGCCCAGTGTATCCAGTGCAAAACCAAGAGACCCAGTACTTC
d_call: NA
j_call: TRBJ2-5
clone_size: NA
v_call: TRBV5-6

cdr3_aa: CASSYLSSQDEQFF
cdr3_nt: TGTGCCAGCAGTTACTTGTCCTCGCAGGATGAGCAGTTCTTC
d_call: NA
j_call: TRBJ2-1
clone_size: NA
v_call: TRBV6-5

cdr3_aa: CASSQVTGELFF
cdr3_nt: TGTGCCAGCAGCCAGGTCACCGGGGAGCTGTTTTTT
d_call: NA
j_call: TRBJ2-2
clone_size: few
v_call: TRBV4-1

cdr3_aa: CASSLPALYGYTF
cdr3_nt: TGTGCCAGCAGCTTACCAGCCCTCTATGGCTACACCTTC
d_call: NA
j_call: TRBJ1-2
clone_size: NA
v_call: TRBV7-9

cdr3_aa: CASRYTGLSGANVLTF
cdr3_nt: TGTGCCAGCAGATATACAGGGTTATCTGGGGCCAACGTCCTGACTTTC
d_call: NA
j_call: TRBJ2-6
clone_size: NA
v_call: TRBV27

cdr3_aa: CASSFEGGREKLFF
cdr3_nt: TGTGCCAGCAGCTTTGAGGGGGGTCGTGAAAAACTGTTTTTT
d_call: NA
j_call: TRBJ1-4
clone_size: NA
v_call: TRBV7-2

cdr3_aa: CASSYRLAGEYEQFF
cdr3_nt: TGTGCCAGCAGCTATCGACTAGCGGGAGAGTATGAGCAGTTCTTC
d_call: TRBD2
j_call: TRBJ2-1
clone_size: NA
v_call: TRBV7-9

cdr3_aa: CASRTTGNYGYTF
cdr3_nt: TGTGCCAGCAGAACCACAGGGAACTATGGCTACACCTTC
d_call: NA
j_call: TRBJ1-2
clone_size: NA
v_call: TRBV27

cdr3_aa: CASSPHDLSSYNEQFF
cdr3_nt: TGTGCCAGCAGCCCCCACGACTTGAGCTCCTACAATGAGCAGTTCTTC
d_call: NA
j_call: TRBJ2-1
clone_size: NA
v_call: TRBV7-2

cdr3_aa: CAIRTDRDNEQFF
cdr3_nt: TGTGCCATCAGGACCGACAGGGACAATGAGCAGTTCTTC
d_call: TRBD1
j_call: TRBJ2-1
clone_size: NA
v_call: TRBV10-3

cdr3_aa: CASAQGGFQETQYF
cdr3_nt: TGTGCCAGCGCCCAGGGGGGCTTCCAAGAGACCCAGTACTTC
d_call: NA
j_call: TRBJ2-5
clone_size: NA
v_call: TRBV18

cdr3_aa: CASSSAGQVYEQYF
cdr3_nt: TGTGCCAGCAGCTCAGCGGGACAGGTTTACGAGCAGTACTTC
d_call: NA
j_call: TRBJ2-7
clone_size: NA
v_call: TRBV7-6

cdr3_aa: CATSRERQGANGELFF
cdr3_nt: TGTGCCACCAGCAGGGAACGACAGGGGGCAAACGGGGAGCTGTTTTTT
d_call: TRBD1
j_call: TRBJ2-2
clone_size: once
v_call: TRBV15

cdr3_aa: CASMTRTAKNIQYF
cdr3_nt: TGCGCCAGCATGACTAGAACAGCCAAAAACATTCAGTACTTC
d_call: NA
j_call: TRBJ2-4
clone_size: NA
v_call: TRBV10-2

cdr3_aa: CASSVEEGSNQPQHF
cdr3_nt: TGTGCCAGCAGCGTAGAAGAGGGGAGCAATCAGCCCCAGCATTTT
d_call: NA
j_call: TRBJ1-5
clone_size: NA
v_call: TRBV9

cdr3_aa: CAISESQGLSGNTIYF
cdr3_nt: TGTGCCATCAGTGAGTCCCAGGGACTCTCTGGAAACACCATATATTTT
d_call: NA
j_call: TRBJ1-3
clone_size: NA
v_call: TRBV10-3

cdr3_aa: CASSVVEGDEQYF
cdr3_nt: TGTGCCAGCAGCGTAGTTGAAGGGGACGAGCAGTACTTC
d_call: NA
j_call: TRBJ2-7
clone_size: NA
v_call: TRBV9

cdr3_aa: CASSLLQVGSYEQYF
cdr3_nt: TGTGCCAGCAGCTTATTACAGGTCGGTTCCTACGAGCAGTACTTC
d_call: NA
j_call: TRBJ2-7
clone_size: NA
v_call: TRBV7-9

cdr3_aa: CSAESSGGAQGDTQYF
cdr3_nt: TGCAGTGCGGAATCTAGCGGGGGGGCGCAGGGAGATACGCAGTATTTT
d_call: TRBD2
j_call: TRBJ2-3
clone_size: NA
v_call: TRBV20-1

cdr3_aa: CAWSVGQGIQPQHF
cdr3_nt: TGTGCCTGGAGTGTTGGACAGGGTATTCAGCCCCAGCATTTT
d_call: TRBD1
j_call: TRBJ1-5
clone_size: NA
v_call: TRBV30

cdr3_aa: CASSQHSETQYF
cdr3_nt: TGTGCCAGCTCCCAACATTCGGAGACCCAGTACTTC
d_call: NA
j_call: TRBJ2-5
clone_size: NA
v_call: TRBV2

cdr3_aa: CASSPRGMGHEQYF
cdr3_nt: TGTGCCAGCAGCCCCCGCGGTATGGGCCACGAGCAGTACTTC
d_call: NA
j_call: TRBJ2-7
clone_size: NA
v_call: TRBV27

cdr3_aa: CASTEGAAGELFF
cdr3_nt: TGTGCCAGCACGGAGGGGGCGGCCGGGGAGCTGTTTTTT
d_call: NA
j_call: TRBJ2-2
clone_size: NA
v_call: TRBV7-2

cdr3_aa: CASSLVVAGTTEAFF
cdr3_nt: TGTGCCAGCAGCTTAGTTGTAGCGGGGACTACTGAAGCTTTCTTT
d_call: NA
j_call: TRBJ1-1
clone_size: NA
v_call: TRBV7-8

cdr3_aa: CSVEKGGLNTEAFF
cdr3_nt: TGCAGCGTTGAGAAGGGGGGCTTGAACACTGAAGCTTTCTTT
d_call: NA
j_call: TRBJ1-1
clone_size: NA
v_call: TRBV29-1

cdr3_aa: CASTGVMAKNIQYF
cdr3_nt: TGTGCCAGCACGGGGGTTATGGCCAAAAACATTCAGTACTTC
d_call: NA
j_call: TRBJ2-4
clone_size: NA
v_call: TRBV11-2

cdr3_aa: CASSSDRSNYGYTF
cdr3_nt: TGTGCCAGCAGTTCGGACAGGAGCAACTATGGCTACACCTTC
d_call: TRBD1
j_call: TRBJ1-2
clone_size: NA
v_call: TRBV12-3/TRBV12-4

cdr3_aa: CASKGLTRPQHF
cdr3_nt: TGTGCCAGCAAGGGGCTTACACGGCCCCAGCATTTT
d_call: NA
j_call: TRBJ1-5
clone_size: NA
v_call: TRBV28

cdr3_aa: CASSQVGYRDLFF
cdr3_nt: TGTGCCAGCAGCCAAGTCGGCTACCGGGATCTGTTTTTT
d_call: NA
j_call: TRBJ2-2
clone_size: NA
v_call: TRBV14

cdr3_aa: CAWSGGTSYNEQFF
cdr3_nt: TGTGCCTGGAGTGGTGGTACGTCCTACAATGAGCAGTTCTTC
d_call: NA
j_call: TRBJ2-1
clone_size: NA
v_call: TRBV30

cdr3_aa: CASSSPTGYSYEQYF
cdr3_nt: TGCGCCAGCAGCTCCCCGACAGGCTATTCCTACGAGCAGTACTTC
d_call: NA
j_call: TRBJ2-7
clone_size: few
v_call: TRBV5-1

cdr3_aa: CASSQVQGMGANYGYTF
cdr3_nt: TGCGCCAGCAGCCAAGTACAGGGGATGGGAGCTAACTATGGCTACACCTTC
d_call: TRBD1
j_call: TRBJ1-2
clone_size: NA
v_call: TRBV4-1